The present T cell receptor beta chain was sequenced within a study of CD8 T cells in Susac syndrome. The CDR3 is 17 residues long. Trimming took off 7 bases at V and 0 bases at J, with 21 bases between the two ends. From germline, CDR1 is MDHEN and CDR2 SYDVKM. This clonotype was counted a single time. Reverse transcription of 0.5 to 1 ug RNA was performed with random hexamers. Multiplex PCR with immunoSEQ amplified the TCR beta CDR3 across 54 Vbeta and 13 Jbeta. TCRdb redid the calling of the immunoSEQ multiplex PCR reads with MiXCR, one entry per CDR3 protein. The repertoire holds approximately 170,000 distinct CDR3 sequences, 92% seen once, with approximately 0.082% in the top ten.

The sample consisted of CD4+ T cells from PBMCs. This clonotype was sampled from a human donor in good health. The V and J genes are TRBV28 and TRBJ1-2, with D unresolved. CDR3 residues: CASTSPNEAVANYGYTF. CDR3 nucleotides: TGTGCCAGCACCTCCCCAAACGAGGCAGTAGCTAACTATGGCTACACCTTC.